Listed here are 18 T cell receptor beta chains from one sample, sequenced in a study of blood T cell repertoires in COVID-19. The data were produced by immunoSEQ multiplex PCR, yet TCRdb's version contains in-frame clones alone and is incomplete. The sample has about 310,000 clones, nearly 90% seen once. Sequencing was carried out using PBMCs or T cells enriched from blood (not recorded which). The receptors here all came from a woman aged 18-29 years with acute COVID-19.

Only a few counts were recorded for this clone. The chain carries TRBV28 and TRBJ1-6, with TRBD1 matching over 9 bases. Germline values: CDR1 MDHEN, CDR2 SYDVKM. This CDR3 has 18 amino acids. V shed 5 bases, J shed 0 bases, and the junction held 8 bases outside the gene matches. The CDR3 loop reads CASSPGQGRSSYNSPLHF. The CDR3 DNA is TGTGCCAGCAGTCCCGGACAGGGGCGAAGCTCCTATAATTCACCCCTCCACTTT.

A remark on this clone: The germline gene is not matched at one end of the junction; a read error may be the cause. The J gene is TRBJ2-5, the V gene TRBV7-7, with 7 nucleotides matching TRBD2. The germline gives CDR1 SSHAT, CDR2 FNYEAQ (reference sequence). The CDR3 loop spans 15 amino acids. CDR3 nucleotides: TGTGCTAGCAGCTTAGGCGGGAGAGGGCAAGAGACCCAGTACTTC. Translated, it gives CASSLGGRGQETQYF. Filled out from reference TRBV7-7 and TRBJ2-5, the complete variable domain reads GAGVSQSPRYKVTKRGQDVTLRCDPISSHATLYWYQQALGQGPEFLTYFNYEAQPDKSGLPSDRFSAERPEGSISTLTIQRTEQRDSAMYRCASSLGGRGQETQYFGPGTRLLVL.

The sample holds one count of this clone. The chain carries TRBV2 and TRBJ2-1; TRBD1 aligns across 8 bases. Losses at the gene ends were 8 bases for V and 8 bases for J; bases not matched to a gene: 11. CDR1 and CDR2 (germline): SNHLY, FYNNEI. The CDR3 is 14 residues long. For the CDR3, the DNA is TGTGCCAGCCTGTCGGACAGGGCGTGGGATGAGCAGTTCTTC. It yields the protein CASLSDRAWDEQFF.

The DNA of the CDR3 is TGTGCCAGCAGCTTGCCTGGGGCCAAAAACGAGCAGTACTTC. Translating it yields CASSLPGAKNEQYF. The chain links TRBV5-5 to TRBJ2-7; TRBD1 might be the D (5 bases). V lost 1 base, J lost 5 bases, and 13 bases lay in between. This CDR3 contains 14 residues. The V gene's germline CDR1 is SGHKS and CDR2 YYEKEE (reference sequence). The full variable domain, in which reference TRBV5-5 and TRBJ2-7 provide the parts outside the CDR3, is DAGVTQSPTHLIKTRGQQVTLRCSPISGHKSVSWYQQVLGQGPQFIFQYYEKEERGRGNFPDRFSARQFPNYSSELNVNALLLGDSALYLCASSLPGAKNEQYFGPGTRLTVT.

With regard to this clone: The same CDR3 arises from other DNA sequences in this sample as well. The chain has TRBV5-1 and TRBJ1-1; the D gene is possibly TRBD1 (6 bases). Trimming shortened V by 4 bases and J by 2 bases, and 9 bases separated the two germline ends. This CDR3 is 13 amino acids long. CDR1 is SGHRS, CDR2 YFSETQ, per germline. Here the CDR3 DNA reads TGCGCCAGCAGCCAACAGGGTAACACTGAAGCTTTCTTT. Protein: CASSQQGNTEAFF. The full variable domain, rest sourced from reference TRBV5-1 and TRBJ1-1, is KAGVTQTPRYLIKTRGQQVTLSCSPISGHRSVSWYQQTPGQGLQFLFEYFSETQRNKGNFPGRFSGRQFSNSRSEMNVSTLELGDSALYLCASSQQGNTEAFFGQGTRLTVV.

The chain carries TRBV3-1 (or the pseudogene TRBV3-2) and TRBJ2-7; 8 bases are a match to TRBD2. The germline V gene encodes CDR1 LGHDT and CDR2 YNNKEL (reference sequence). V lost 1 base to trimming and J lost 6 bases; unmatched junction nucleotides: 5. CDR3 length equals 14 residues. DNA of the CDR3: TGTGCCAGCAGCCAAGCGGGAGGGCCCCGCGAGCAGTACTTC. It yields the protein CASSQAGGPREQYF.

The chain is built from TRBV11-3 and TRBJ2-1, with D maybe TRBD2 (7 bases). Germline loops: CDR1 SGHNT, CDR2 YENEEA. The CDR3 length is 14 residues. V dropped 0 bases and J dropped 6 bases, with 9 bases sitting between them. The CDR3 is CASSLEGGGNEQFF. In DNA form, the CDR3 reads TGTGCCAGCAGCTTAGAAGGGGGGGGCAATGAGCAGTTCTTC. The variable domain in full, with the rest retrieved from reference TRBV11-3 and TRBJ2-1, is EAGVVQSPRYKIIEKKQPVAFWCNPISGHNTLYWYLQNLGQGPELLIRYENEEAVDDSQLPKDRFSAERLKGVDSTLKIQPAELGDSAVYLCASSLEGGGNEQFFGPGTRLTVL.

The V and J genes are TRBV10-1 and TRBJ2-7, with D unresolved. The CDR3 has 11 amino acids. Germline CDR1 is WNHNN and CDR2 is SYGVQD (reference sequence). V lost 6 bases, J lost 2 bases, and 5 bases lay in between. In DNA form, the CDR3 reads TGCGCCAGCAGACAGCCCTACGAGCAGTACTTC. Protein product: CASRQPYEQYF.

The genes are TRBV19 and TRBJ1-1, with 8 bases fitting TRBD1. The CDR3 length is 13 residues. CDR1 and CDR2 (germline): LNHDA, SQIVND (reference sequence). V was clipped by 9 bases and J by 4 bases; unmatched bases: 7. The CDR3 bases are TGTGCCAGCGGGCAGGGGGCGCTCACTGAAGCTTTCTTT. Its protein product is CASGQGALTEAFF. Full variable domain (remainder filled in from reference TRBV19 and TRBJ1-1): DGGITQSPKYLFRKEGQNVTLSCEQNLNHDAMYWYRQDPGQGLRLIYYSQIVNDFQKGDIAEGYSVSREKKESFPLTVTSAQKNPTAFYLCASGQGALTEAFFGQGTRLTVV.

Only one count was recorded for this clone. The chain employs TRBV7-2 and TRBJ1-6; no clear D. Germline CDR1 SGHTA, CDR2 FQGNSA. Trimming stripped 6 bases from V and 6 bases from J, with 6 bases between. This CDR3 has 12 residues. The CDR3 region is CASSLPNSPLHF. Written as DNA, the CDR3 is TGTGCCAGCAGTCTACCTAATTCACCCCTCCACTTT.

The chain has TRBV28 and TRBJ2-7, with TRBD1 identical over 10 bases. Germline V gives CDR1 MDHEN, CDR2 SYDVKM. CDR3 length: 14 amino acids. V shed 4 bases and J 3 bases; nucleotides not matched to a gene: 3. The CDR3 DNA is TGTGCCAGCAGTTCCGACAGGGGGCTCTACGAGCAGTACTTC. Residues: CASSSDRGLYEQYF.

V is TRBV28 and J is TRBJ1-1, with 8 positions matching TRBD1. Per the germline V gene, CDR1 is MDHEN and CDR2 is SYDVKM. The CDR3 is 13 residues long. The J segment lost 9 bases and the V segment lost 4 bases, leaving 7 bases of the junction unmatched. CDR3 coding DNA: TGTGCCAGCAGTTCGGGACAGGAATCTAAAGCTTTCTTT. The encoded protein is CASSSGQESKAFF.

This clone was seen just once. This rearrangement joins TRBV28 to TRBJ2-1, with 9 bases lining up with TRBD1. The CDR3 runs to 14 residues. Trimming cost V 6 bases and J 3 bases; bases outside gene matches: 3. Looked up from germline, CDR1 is MDHEN and CDR2 is SYDVKM. CDR3 protein: CASSGGQGYNEQFF. The CDR3 DNA sequence: TGTGCCAGCAGCGGGGGACAGGGCTACAATGAGCAGTTCTTC.

This chain joins TRBV5-1 and TRBJ1-1, with D unclear. V was shortened by 4 bases and J by 1 base, with 17 bases between the two germline ends. There are 16 residues in the CDR3. Germline loops: CDR1 SGHRS, CDR2 YFSETQ. The CDR3 DNA reads as TGCGCCAGCAGCCCCACGGGAAGTCCCGAGAACACTGAAGCTTTCTTT. It codes for CASSPTGSPENTEAFF.

The chain has TRBV19 and TRBJ1-1; 8 positions agree with TRBD1. The ends lost 3 bases at V and 1 base at J; junction bases unmatched: 1. The CDR3 consists of 14 residues. CDR1 is LNHDA, CDR2 SQIVND, per germline (reference sequence). DNA for the CDR3: TGTGCCAGTAGTATTGGGACAGGGAACACTGAAGCTTTCTTT. This translates into CASSIGTGNTEAFF. Together with reference TRBV19 and TRBJ1-1, the CDR3 gives the full variable domain: DGGITQSPKYLFRKEGQNVTLSCEQNLNHDAMYWYRQDPGQGLRLIYYSQIVNDFQKGDIAEGYSVSREKKESFPLTVTSAQKNPTAFYLCASSIGTGNTEAFFGQGTRLTVV.

This clone was seen more than once but under ten times. V gene TRBV9 combines with J gene TRBJ1-2, with a tentative D call TRBD1 (6 bases). Per germline, CDR1 SGDLS and CDR2 YYNGEE. The V gene lost 7 bases and the J gene lost 3 bases, with 19 bases spanning the gap. The CDR3 runs to 15 residues. The DNA of the CDR3 is TGTGCCAGCTCTAAGGACAGTGCTCTTGACTATGGCTACACCTTC. Its protein is CASSKDSALDYGYTF.

This clone was detected only once. V is TRBV11-3 and J is TRBJ1-4; tentatively, D is TRBD1 (5 bases). CDR3 size: 18 residues. V dropped 4 bases and J dropped 5 bases, with 23 bases sitting between them. Germline V gives CDR1 SGHNT, CDR2 YENEEA. The CDR3 loop reads CASSSAGWGVRANEKLFF. CDR3 sequence (DNA): TGTGCCAGCAGCTCCGCGGGATGGGGCGTCAGGGCCAATGAAAAACTGTTTTTT.

CDR3 DNA sequence: TGTGCCAGCAGCTTAGGGCTTTCCGGAAACACCATATATTTT. Its translation: CASSLGLSGNTIYF. This chain uses TRBV7-2 with TRBJ1-3; the D is unclear. The CDR3 contains 14 residues. Deletions cut 1 base from V and 4 bases from J, with 8 bases between. Per germline, CDR1 SGHTA and CDR2 FQGNSA.